The clone carrying this T cell receptor (beta chain) was observed a handful of times. CDR1 is SGHRS and CDR2 is YFSETQ in the germline V gene. V was pared by 4 bases and J by 6 bases, with 3 bases of the junction left unmatched. This CDR3 contains 14 residues. This sample was included in a study of cytomegalovirus exposure and HLA in healthy donors. Researchers ran the PCR with 60 Vbeta and 13 Jbeta primers. TCRdb's table, derived via immunoSEQ multiplex PCR, lists solely in-frame clones and lacks some. Among tens of thousands of clones, around three quarters were seen once, and the ten largest hold 4% to 4.5%.

Sequenced material: PBMCs. The sequence came from a man aged 35-49 years in good health and CMV-seronegative. The chain joins TRBV5-1 to TRBJ1-4, with 10 bases that match TRBD1. The DNA of the CDR3 is TGCGCCAGCAGCCACGGACAGGGGGATGAAAAACTGTTTTTT. This gives the protein CASSHGQGDEKLFF.